One sample yielded the 10 T cell receptor beta chains listed below, sequenced in a study of cytomegalovirus exposure and HLA in healthy donors. Libraries were prepared by immunoSEQ multiplex PCR; TCRdb keeps only in-frame clonotypes and omits some of them. The sample lists over 110,000 clones; about 87% were seen once. The sequencing input was PBMCs. These TCRs come from a man aged 18 to 30 in good health and CMV-seropositive.

The rearrangement uses TRBV5-4 and TRBJ2-2; D gene ambiguous. Trimming took 4 bases from V and 6 from J, leaving 7 bases between them. The CDR3 spans 12 residues. Germline CDR1 is SGHNT and CDR2 is YYREEE (reference sequence). This CDR3 reads CASSATPGELFF. DNA for the CDR3: TGTGCCAGCAGCGCGACACCCGGGGAGCTGTTTTTT.

The chain has TRBV19 and TRBJ2-5, with TRBD2 matching 8 bases. The CDR3 extends over 17 amino acids. Germline V lookup: CDR1 LNHDA, CDR2 SQIVND (reference sequence). Unmatched junction bases numbered 15, after V lost 4 bases and J lost 5 bases. CDR3 nucleotides: TGTGCCAGTAGTACCAGGGCTAGCGGTCCGGGAGGGGAGACCCAGTACTTC. As protein: CASSTRASGPGGETQYF.

The chain uses TRBV6-5 and TRBJ2-7, with no clear D. With 4 bases removed from V and 5 bases from J, the gap between germline ends came to 12 bases. Germline CDR1 MNHEY, CDR2 SVGAGI. This CDR3 is built from 13 residues. This CDR3 is CASSFGSMNEQYF. DNA of the CDR3: TGTGCCAGCAGTTTCGGTAGCATGAACGAGCAGTACTTC.

This chain connects TRBV5-4 to TRBJ2-7; TRBD1 is a possible D gene (5 bases). Per germline, CDR1 SGHNT and CDR2 YYREEE (reference sequence). The CDR3 sequence is 15 residues long. Deletions cut 4 bases from V and 3 bases from J, with 17 bases between. The CDR3 spells CASSLRTRIHYEQYF. The CDR3 nucleotides read TGTGCCAGCAGCCTACGGACACGGATCCACTACGAGCAGTACTTC.

This chain uses TRBV2 with TRBJ2-5; maybe TRBD1 (5 bases). Germline CDR1 is SNHLY and CDR2 is FYNNEI. V was pared by 3 bases and J by 7 bases, with 18 bases between. CDR3 length: 15 amino acids. The CDR3 sequence: CASSEEVLYQGTQYF. As DNA, the CDR3 is TGTGCCAGCAGTGAGGAAGTCCTCTATCAGGGGACCCAGTACTTC.

V usage is TRBV5-6 and J usage is TRBJ2-1; TRBD2 matches at 8 bases. Germline V gene sequence: CDR1 SGHDT, CDR2 YYEEEE. Unmatched junction bases numbered 7, after V lost 1 base and J lost 1 base. CDR3 size: 17 residues. CDR3 in DNA: TGTGCCAGCAGCTTGCTACGGGAGGGCCTGTCCTACAATGAGCAGTTCTTC. It yields the protein CASSLLREGLSYNEQFF.

This chain joins TRBV4-1 and TRBJ1-5; D ambiguous. The CDR3 is 17 residues long. V was shortened by 0 bases and J by 2 bases, with 14 bases between the two germline ends. The germline V gene encodes CDR1 MGHRA and CDR2 YSYEKL. The CDR3 nucleotides are TGCGCCAGCAGCCAAGATCGGGCAAACGGGGGCAATCAGCCCCAGCATTTT. Amino acids: CASSQDRANGGNQPQHF.

This CDR3 is CASSPGRGSRLYEQYF. The CDR3 region has the DNA TGCGCCAGCAGCCCGGGCAGGGGTTCGCGGTTGTATGAGCAGTACTTC. The chain carries TRBV5-1 and TRBJ2-7, with D perhaps TRBD1 (6 bases). The CDR3 is 16 amino acids. From germline, CDR1 is SGHRS and CDR2 YFSETQ. V lost 4 bases and J lost 7, with 24 bases in between.

The chain joins TRBV5-1 to TRBJ2-7; 7 bases match TRBD1. The CDR3 sequence is 14 residues long. Germline V CDR1 and CDR2: SGHRS, YFSETQ. The junction had 5 bases not matched to a gene; V was cut back by 2 bases and J by 3 bases. Here the CDR3 reads CASSFQTGNYEQYF. In DNA, the CDR3 is TGCGCCAGCAGCTTCCAGACAGGGAACTACGAGCAGTACTTC.

This sequence joins TRBV5-1 and TRBJ2-1; 9 bases fit TRBD2. The CDR3 runs to 16 residues. Unmatched junction bases numbered 8, after V lost 2 bases and J lost 5 bases. Germline CDR1 and CDR2: SGHRS and YFSETQ. CDR3 nucleotide sequence: TGCGCCAGCAGCTTAAGACTAGCGGCACCCAACAATGAGCAGTTCTTC. It is translated as CASSLRLAAPNNEQFF.